This T cell receptor beta chain was found in a study of beta chain features in type 1 diabetes. Across the whole study: Patients looked much like healthy donors when it came to age, gender and cell yields.

To note about this clone: What it binds is unknown.

Germline assignment: CDR1 SGHNT and CDR2 YENEEA. The CDR3 length is 15 residues. V was clipped by 7 bases and J by 1 base, with 16 bases between them. Findings and caveats of the study: TCRB CDR3s from Type 1 diabetes patients were moderately but significantly shorter in all four CD4+ subsets. TCRB repertoires of naive, central memory and Treg cells appeared more similar among patients than among healthy donors.

Central memory, naive, regulatory and stem cell-like memory CD4+ cells were sorted by CD45RO/CCR7/CD25/CD127/CD95/CD27. Since all of the isolated RNA was reverse transcribed, expressed TCRB transcripts were what got sequenced. TCRdb's copy holds only in-frame clones and misses some; the assay was immunoSEQ multiplex PCR. The sample carries some 250,000 clones, approximately 11% recorded once. Source material: naive CD4+ T cells from blood. The clonotype comes from a man aged 30 to 45 with type 1 diabetes. The chain combines TRBV11-3 with TRBJ1-2; no firm D call. This chain's CDR3 is CASIPKETVNYGYTF. DNA for the CDR3: TGTGCCAGCATCCCAAAGGAAACAGTTAACTATGGCTACACCTTC.